The sequence of this T cell receptor (beta chain) was determined in a study of T cells in Graves' hyperthyroidism and ophthalmopathy. Broader study findings: Ophthalmopathy, which appeared later, was predicted by the model a median about 6 months before onset.

A note on this clonotype: Its specificity is not known. One end of the junction fails to match germline, which may point to a read error.

The CDR3 has 15 residues. Per germline, CDR1 SGHAT and CDR2 FQNNGV. TCR beta CDR3 sequences were amplified from RNA transcripts. Using the HTBI primer set, a first-round RT-PCR was run on the TCR CDR3. Each CDR3 protein gets one entry after TCRdb re-called the multiplex PCR reads with MiXCR. The data contain about 610,000 distinct CDR3 sequences, approximately 15% of them singletons. This rearrangement joins TRBV11-2 to TRBJ1-6, with D possibly matching TRBD1 (6 bases). The sequence derives from a woman aged 40 to 50 with Graves' ophthalmopathy. The sample was blood. The CDR3 protein is CACSLGNGGASPLHF. CDR3 bases: TGTGCCTGCAGCTTAGGGAACGGGGGGGCTTCACCCCTCCACTTT.